This T cell receptor beta chain stems from a study of shared clonotypes between healthy human individuals. The study's findings and limits: The sharing of about 5% of naive CD4 clonotypes was seen across a few donors.

Germline V gene data show CDR1 as SGHTA and CDR2 as FQGTGA. CDR3 length: 17 amino acids. V shed 5 bases and J 0 bases; nucleotides not matched to a gene: 6. Those who donated, Caucasian adults without exception, all lived in Nashville, Tennessee. Concerning this clone itself: Its antigen is undetermined.

The assay used deep level. Produced via immunoSEQ multiplex PCR; TCRdb's table is partial and in-frame only. The sample lists 2 million to 3 million clones, approximately 93% seen once, with around 0.4% in the top ten. The chain carries TRBV7-3 and TRBJ2-2; 10 nucleotides match TRBD2. Sequenced material: naive CD4+ T cells from PBMCs. The subset here: CD45RA+ positively selected. The sequence was obtained from a man between 18 and 29 years old in good health. Some clones in this sample may be carry-over from other donors' samples. The CDR3 reads CASSATTSGPNTGELFF. CDR3 sequence (DNA): TGTGCCAGCAGCGCCACGACTAGCGGGCCGAACACCGGGGAGCTGTTTTTT.